Listed here are 5 T cell receptor beta chains from one sample, sequenced in a study of cytomegalovirus exposure and HLA in healthy donors. Vbeta (60) and Jbeta (13) primers were used in the PCR. Method: immunoSEQ multiplex PCR; TCRdb's copy keeps in-frame clones and lacks some. The sample holds under 200,000 clones, around 83% seen once. Sample: PBMCs. The receptors were gathered from a man in his forties in good health and CMV-seropositive.

CDR3 protein: CASSSGLPLGEQYF. The CDR3 DNA reads as TGTGCCAGCAGCTCAGGACTCCCATTGGGCGAGCAGTACTTC. The chain couples TRBV5-5 to TRBJ2-7; D is perhaps TRBD2 (5 bases). V was trimmed by 3 bases and J by 6 bases, leaving 16 bases between them. The CDR3 totals 14 residues. From germline, CDR1 is SGHKS and CDR2 YYEKEE (reference sequence).

This chain uses TRBV7-8 with TRBJ2-7; the D gene is possibly TRBD1 (5 bases). The V and J ends lost 0 bases and 2 bases respectively, with 8 bases between them. This CDR3 has 14 residues. Germline assignment: CDR1 SGHVS and CDR2 FQNEAQ. The CDR3 sequence: CASSLATTAYEQYF. Here the CDR3 DNA reads TGTGCCAGCAGCTTAGCGACGACAGCCTACGAGCAGTACTTC.

The J gene is TRBJ2-2, the V gene TRBV7-9; TRBD2 matches 7 bases. This CDR3 has 17 residues. Germline trimming cut 4 bases from V and 3 bases from J; bases unmatched to any gene: 11. The germline V gene has CDR1 SEHNR and CDR2 FQNEAQ (reference sequence). Here the CDR3 reads CASSSSWKRGYTGELFF. CDR3 DNA: TGTGCCAGCAGCTCCAGCTGGAAGCGGGGCTACACCGGGGAGCTGTTTTTT.

The genes are TRBV13 and TRBJ1-1; D perhaps matches TRBD1 (6 bases). Trimming removed 7 bases at V and 1 base at J, with 16 bases between. The CDR3 consists of 15 residues. Germline V gene sequence: CDR1 PRHDT, CDR2 FYEKMQ (reference sequence). CDR3 nucleotide sequence: TGTGCCAGCACCCCCCCGACAGGCCGGAACACTGAAGCTTTCTTT. It specifies CASTPPTGRNTEAFF.

V and J are TRBV28 and TRBJ2-1; 9 positions agree with TRBD2. CDR1 MDHEN and CDR2 SYDVKM come from the germline V gene. CDR3 length: 16 residues. Losses at the gene ends were 6 bases for V and 0 bases for J; bases not matched to a gene: 6. CDR3 residues: CASSNPREGSYNEQFF. CDR3 nucleotide sequence: TGTGCCAGCAGCAATCCGCGGGAGGGCTCCTACAATGAGCAGTTCTTC. The whole variable domain, remainder taken from reference TRBV28 and TRBJ2-1, is DVKVTQSSRYLVKRTGEKVFLECVQDMDHENMFWYRQDPGLGLRLIYFSYDVKMKEKGDIPEGYSVSREKKERFSLILESASTNQTSMYLCASSNPREGSYNEQFFGPGTRLTVL.